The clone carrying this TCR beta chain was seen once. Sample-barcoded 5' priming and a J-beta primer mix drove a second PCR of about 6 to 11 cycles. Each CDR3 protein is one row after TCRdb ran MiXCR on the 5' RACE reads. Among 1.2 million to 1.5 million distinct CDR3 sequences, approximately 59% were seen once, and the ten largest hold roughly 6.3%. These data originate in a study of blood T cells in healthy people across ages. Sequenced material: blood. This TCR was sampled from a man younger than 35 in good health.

For the CDR3, the DNA is TGTGCCAGCAGTCCGGAACGACAGCCCCAGCATTTT. It is translated as CASSPERQPQHF. The chain uses TRBV12-3 or TRBV12-4 and TRBJ1-5; D is uncertain. The CDR3 totals 12 residues. Trimming pared 5 bases from V and 7 bases from J, leaving 9 bases between.